The 20 T cell receptor beta chains listed next were all sequenced from one sample in a study of T cell changes during pregnancy in multiple sclerosis. Sequenced by immunoSEQ multiplex PCR; TCRdb stores in-frame clones only, minus some. The sample holds about 28,000 clones, around 89% seen once. The starting material was CD4+ T cells from peripheral blood mononuclear cells, obtained in the first trimester of pregnancy. The receptor source for this set is a female donor in good health, enrolled as a control in a pregnancy study.

J is TRBJ2-2 and V is TRBV15; TRBD1 matches 7 bases. Germline assignment: CDR1 LNHNV and CDR2 YYDKDF (reference sequence). V lost 1 base, J lost 0 bases, and 2 bases stayed unmatched. This CDR3 has 16 residues. The CDR3 here is CATSRGDRTNTGELFF. The CDR3 nucleotides are TGTGCCACCAGCAGAGGGGACAGAACGAACACCGGGGAGCTGTTTTTT.

The chain recombines TRBV7-2 with TRBJ1-4, with 7 bases lining up with TRBD1. CDR1 and CDR2 from the germline V gene are SGHTA and FQGNSA. The CDR3 contains 14 residues. Germline trimming cut 8 bases from V and 5 bases from J; bases unmatched to any gene: 8. CDR3 in amino acids: CASAPETGNEKLFF. The CDR3 nucleotides are TGTGCCAGCGCCCCGGAGACAGGGAATGAAAAACTGTTTTTT.

V and J are TRBV5-1 and TRBJ2-5; the match to TRBD2 covers 10 bases. The CDR3 sequence is 17 residues long. Germline V gene data show CDR1 as SGHRS and CDR2 as YFSETQ. Trimming at V came to 3 bases and at J to 2 bases, leaving 10 bases not matched to a gene. The CDR3 DNA sequence: TGCGCCAGCAGCTCCCGTACTAGCGGGGTCTATCAAGAGACCCAGTACTTC. It specifies CASSSRTSGVYQETQYF.

This clone has more than one count but fewer than ten. The chain has TRBV28 and TRBJ1-1; no definite D call. The CDR3 is 12 residues long. Germline values: CDR1 MDHEN, CDR2 SYDVKM. Trimming shortened V by 6 bases and J by 7 bases, and 12 bases separated the two germline ends. CDR3 DNA: TGTGCCAGCAGGGGGTTCGGGGTTGAAGCTTTCTTT. Translation: CASRGFGVEAFF. Full variable domain (missing parts from reference TRBV28 and TRBJ1-1): DVKVTQSSRYLVKRTGEKVFLECVQDMDHENMFWYRQDPGLGLRLIYFSYDVKMKEKGDIPEGYSVSREKKERFSLILESASTNQTSMYLCASRGFGVEAFFGQGTRLTVV.

The rearrangement uses TRBV2 and TRBJ1-2; 9 bases are a match to TRBD1. Trimming cost V 4 bases and J 0 bases; bases outside gene matches: 6. This CDR3 is built from 16 residues. Germline V gene data show CDR1 as SNHLY and CDR2 as FYNNEI. Here the CDR3 DNA reads TGTGCCAGCAGTGGACTACAGGGGGCGGCTAACTATGGCTACACCTTC. The encoded protein is CASSGLQGAANYGYTF.

This clone has only one observation. V gene TRBV7-8 combines with J gene TRBJ2-7, with 9 bases aligning to TRBD2. The V segment lost 5 bases and the J segment 5 bases; nucleotides outside the gene matches: 10. This CDR3 spans 15 amino acids. Germline V gives CDR1 SGHVS, CDR2 FQNEAQ. The CDR3 region has the DNA TGTGCCAGCAGCGCCATTAGCGGGAGAAGAGACGAGCAGTACTTC. It translates to CASSAISGRRDEQYF.

The rearrangement uses TRBV7-9 and TRBJ1-1; TRBD1 matches at 7 bases. Trimming took 4 bases from V and 1 from J; bases not matched to a gene: 9. The CDR3 runs 16 residues. Germline-derived CDR1 and CDR2 are SEHNR and FQNEAQ (reference sequence). The DNA for the CDR3 is TGTGCCAGCAGCTCACCTACCGACAGGGAGAACACTGAAGCTTTCTTT. It yields the protein CASSSPTDRENTEAFF.

The genes are TRBV25-1 and TRBJ2-1; the D is unclear. The CDR3 length is 11 residues. The germline V and J ends were trimmed by 1 base and 9 bases, with 4 bases remaining between them. Germline-derived CDR1 and CDR2 are MGHDK and SYGVNS. CDR3 amino acids: CASSEFREQFF. CDR3 nucleotides: TGTGCCAGCAGTGAATTCCGTGAGCAGTTCTTC.

The chain carries TRBV28 and TRBJ2-1; 14 bases are a match to TRBD2. After removal of 6 bases from V and 7 bases from J, the junction contained 11 bases not matched to a gene. The CDR3 consists of 17 residues. Per germline, CDR1 MDHEN and CDR2 SYDVKM. CDR3 DNA sequence: TGTGCCAGCAGGGGCCGCGGACTAGCGGGAGGATCGAATGAGCAGTTCTTC. Its protein product is CASRGRGLAGGSNEQFF.

The chain joins TRBV5-4 to TRBJ1-6; 8 nucleotides match TRBD1. CDR1 is SGHNT, CDR2 YYREEE, per germline (reference sequence). The J segment lost 12 bases and the V segment lost 4 bases, leaving 12 bases of the junction unmatched. The CDR3 is made up of 15 amino acids. The CDR3 nucleotides read TGTGCCAGCAGCCTAAAGGGACAGGTTATCGTACCCCTCCACTTT. Its protein is CASSLKGQVIVPLHF.

This clone was found a few times. V gene TRBV7-9 combines with J gene TRBJ1-2; D gene uncertain. The germline V gene encodes CDR1 SEHNR and CDR2 FQNEAQ (reference sequence). V lost 2 bases and J 6 bases, leaving 10 bases between the germline ends. This CDR3 spans 13 amino acids. The CDR3: CASSLYGANGYTF. The DNA for the CDR3 is TGTGCCAGCAGCTTATATGGAGCCAATGGCTACACCTTC.

The chain is built from TRBV6-4 and TRBJ2-1, with D possibly TRBD2 on 6 matching bases. This CDR3 has 13 residues. V lost 3 bases, J lost 3 bases, and 6 bases lay in between. Germline CDR1 and CDR2: MRHNA and SNTAGT. DNA of the CDR3: TGTGCCAGCAGTGAGACTAGCTACAATGAGCAGTTCTTC. Translating it yields CASSETSYNEQFF.

The gene calls are TRBV7-9 and TRBJ2-1; D unresolved. Trimming left V 1 base short and J 9 bases short, with 13 bases between. CDR1 is SEHNR and CDR2 is FQNEAQ in the germline V gene (reference sequence). The length of the CDR3 is 14 residues. CDR3 sequence reads: CASSLGSQSIEQFF. The CDR3 DNA follows: TGTGCCAGCAGCTTAGGGAGCCAGTCTATTGAGCAGTTCTTC.

The chain uses TRBV28 and TRBJ1-3; TRBD1 is a possible D gene (5 bases). The V gene lost 8 bases and the J gene lost 4 bases, with 21 bases spanning the gap. CDR3 length: 16 residues. Germline CDR1 MDHEN, CDR2 SYDVKM. The CDR3 loop is CASGSAGGGRGNTIYF. The CDR3 region has the DNA TGTGCCAGCGGATCTGCGGGGGGAGGTAGGGGAAACACCATATATTTT.

This sequence joins TRBV4-1 and TRBJ2-3; 12 positions match TRBD2. CDR1 is MGHRA and CDR2 is YSYEKL in the germline V gene. The CDR3 sequence is 19 residues long. V trimming: 6 bases; J trimming: 0 bases; junction bases outside the gene matches: 13. The CDR3 loop reads CASRLTSGGMRWSTDTQYF. CDR3 DNA: TGCGCCAGCAGGCTCACTAGCGGGGGGATGAGGTGGAGCACAGATACGCAGTATTTT.

The rearrangement links TRBV18 to TRBJ2-2; D gene unclear. Germline V lookup: CDR1 KGHSH, CDR2 LQKENI. The V gene lost 2 bases and the J gene lost 7 bases, with 5 bases spanning the gap. This CDR3 region has 12 residues. CDR3 in DNA: TGTGCCAGCTCACCAACTAACGGGGAGCTGTTTTTT. Encoded protein: CASSPTNGELFF.

The chain uses TRBV19 and TRBJ2-2; 10 bases fit TRBD1. Germline V gene data show CDR1 as LNHDA and CDR2 as SQIVND (reference sequence). The V segment lost 6 bases and the J segment 4 bases; nucleotides outside the gene matches: 5. CDR3 length: 15 residues. The CDR3, as DNA: TGTGCCAGTAGAAAGACAGGGGGCGGCACCGGGGAGCTGTTTTTT. This gives the protein CASRKTGGGTGELFF.

V is TRBV5-5 and J is TRBJ2-3, with D perhaps TRBD1 (6 bases). This CDR3 is 13 amino acids long. From germline, CDR1 is SGHKS and CDR2 YYEKEE (reference sequence). V dropped 4 bases and J dropped 5 bases, with 11 bases sitting between them. CDR3 in amino acids: CASSRQDRDTQYF. The CDR3 DNA reads TGTGCCAGCAGCAGACAGGACCGAGATACGCAGTATTTT.

V usage is TRBV5-5 and J usage is TRBJ1-1, with D hard to call. V dropped 4 bases and J dropped 1 base, with 8 bases sitting between them. CDR3 length: 13 amino acids. Germline V gives CDR1 SGHKS, CDR2 YYEKEE (reference sequence). CDR3 amino acids: CASSVYRNTEAFF. CDR3 DNA: TGTGCCAGCAGCGTATACAGGAACACTGAAGCTTTCTTT.

This rearrangement joins TRBV29-1 to TRBJ2-7; a possible D gene is TRBD1 (6 bases). The germline V gene encodes CDR1 SQVTM and CDR2 ANQGSEA. The V end lost 3 bases, the J end lost 2 bases, and 11 bases lay between the germline ends. The CDR3 has 13 residues. As DNA, the CDR3 is TGCAGCGTTGAGGGAGACAGGCCCTACGAGCAGTACTTC. As protein: CSVEGDRPYEQYF.